This T cell receptor beta chain is from a study of T cell responses to AZD1222 COVID-19 vaccine. Overall study context: Pooled samples include second doses given at about 4 or 12 weeks. Study results and limitations: White British people made up most donors, females outnumbered males, and clonal diversity was possibly underestimated. Distributed over spike, vaccine-associated CD4 TCRs predominated at 160-218 and 743-854.

Using immunoSEQ multiplex PCR, the repertoire was profiled, and TCRdb retains in-frame clones only, with some absent. The sample records roughly 100,000 clones, 80% to 90% being singletons. Turning to this clone: Its antigen is still unknown.

V was clipped by 0 bases and J by 10 bases, with 11 bases between them. CDR1 and CDR2 from the germline V gene are SGHRS and YFSETQ. The CDR3 contains 14 residues. This receptor was taken from an adult in good health. This specimen consisted of peripheral blood, obtained on day 0 of AZD1222 vaccination. This chain uses TRBV5-1 with TRBJ1-6; D perhaps matches TRBD1 (6 bases). The CDR3 DNA reads TGCGCCAGCAGCTTGGCCGGAGGGGGATCACCCCTCCACTTT. Amino acids: CASSLAGGGSPLHF. The full variable domain, its missing parts supplied by reference TRBV5-1 and TRBJ1-6, is KAGVTQTPRYLIKTRGQQVTLSCSPISGHRSVSWYQQTPGQGLQFLFEYFSETQRNKGNFPGRFSGRQFSNSRSEMNVSTLELGDSALYLCASSLAGGGSPLHFGNGTRLTVT.